This note documents a single TCR beta chain sequence. Its matching antigen is unknown. The data stem from a study of T-cell reconstitution after alpha-beta-depleted transplantation in children. V was cut by 3 bases and J by 6 bases, with 9 bases left in between. CDR1 is SGDLS, CDR2 YYNGEE, per germline. This CDR3 spans 13 amino acids. Study-level points and caveats: One year post-transplant, T-cell counts and diversity were largely derived from T cells produced anew. Elevated TCRbeta diversity at day 60 was traced, in some patients, to surviving recipient T cells and thymic progenitors. Reported findings indicate that, about two months after transplant, alpha-beta T cells came from several hundred expanded clones, which were derived from non-depleted graft cells.

A library of TCRbeta sequences, prepared with unique molecular identifiers, was generated. From the PCR reads, TCRdb called clonotypes with MiXCR, one entry per CDR3 protein. The sample has approximately 110,000 distinct CDR3 sequences, roughly 23% seen once; the top ten hold about 10%. This material consisted of PBMCs, mostly from graft donor cells, taken 180 days after TCRalphabeta/CD19-depleted stem cell transplant. This chain joins TRBV9 and TRBJ2-2; unclear D gene. The origin of this receptor is a male patient aged 2-15 years who had a stem cell transplant for chronic granulomatous disease, so the T cells may come from the graft donor. CDR3 residues: CASSAMHPGELFF. DNA for the CDR3: TGTGCCAGCAGCGCGATGCATCCCGGGGAGCTGTTTTTT.